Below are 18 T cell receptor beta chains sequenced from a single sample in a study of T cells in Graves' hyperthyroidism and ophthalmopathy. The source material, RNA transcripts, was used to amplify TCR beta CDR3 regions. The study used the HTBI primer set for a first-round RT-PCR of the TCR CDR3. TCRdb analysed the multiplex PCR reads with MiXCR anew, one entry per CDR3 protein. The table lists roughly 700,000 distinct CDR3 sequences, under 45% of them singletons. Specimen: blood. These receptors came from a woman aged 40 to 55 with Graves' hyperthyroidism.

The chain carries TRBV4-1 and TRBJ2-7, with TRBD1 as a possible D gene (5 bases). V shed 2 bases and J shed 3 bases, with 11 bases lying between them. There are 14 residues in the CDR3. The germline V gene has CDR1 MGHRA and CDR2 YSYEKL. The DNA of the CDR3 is TGCGCCAGCAGCCAAAGCCCCCAGGGCTACGAGCAGTACTTC. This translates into CASSQSPQGYEQYF.

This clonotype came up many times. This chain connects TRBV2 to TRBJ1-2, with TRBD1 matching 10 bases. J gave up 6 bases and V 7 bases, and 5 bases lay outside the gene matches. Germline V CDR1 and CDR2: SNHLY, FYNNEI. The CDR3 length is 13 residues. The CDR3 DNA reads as TGTGCCAGCAAGGGGGACAGGGGACATGGCTACACCTTC. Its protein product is CASKGDRGHGYTF.

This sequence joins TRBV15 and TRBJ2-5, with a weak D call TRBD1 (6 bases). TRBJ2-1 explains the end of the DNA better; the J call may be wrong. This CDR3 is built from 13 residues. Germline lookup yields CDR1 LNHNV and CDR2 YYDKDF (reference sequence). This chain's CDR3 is CATSSQGQETQFF. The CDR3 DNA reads TGTGCCACCAGCTCACAGGGACAAGAGACCCAGTTCTTC.

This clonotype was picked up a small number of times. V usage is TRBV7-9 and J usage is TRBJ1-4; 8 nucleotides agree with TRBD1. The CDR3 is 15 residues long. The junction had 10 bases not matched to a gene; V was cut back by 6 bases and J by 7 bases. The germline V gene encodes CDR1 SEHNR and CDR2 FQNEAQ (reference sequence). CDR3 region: CASRRQGARGEKLFF. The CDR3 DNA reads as TGTGCCAGCAGGAGGCAGGGGGCTAGAGGTGAAAAACTGTTTTTT. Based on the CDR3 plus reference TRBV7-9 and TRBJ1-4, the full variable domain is DTGVSQNPRHKITKRGQNVTFRCDPISEHNRLYWYRQTLGQGPEFLTYFQNEAQLEKSRLLSDRFSAERPKGSFSTLEIQRTEQGDSAMYLCASRRQGARGEKLFFGSGTQLSVL.

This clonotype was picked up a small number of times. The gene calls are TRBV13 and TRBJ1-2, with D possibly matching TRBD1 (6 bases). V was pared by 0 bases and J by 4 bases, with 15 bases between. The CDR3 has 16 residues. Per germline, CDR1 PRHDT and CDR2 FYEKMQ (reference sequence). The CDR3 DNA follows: TGTGCCAGCAGCTTAGGGATCACAAACAGGGCCTATGGCTACACCTTC. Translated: CASSLGITNRAYGYTF.

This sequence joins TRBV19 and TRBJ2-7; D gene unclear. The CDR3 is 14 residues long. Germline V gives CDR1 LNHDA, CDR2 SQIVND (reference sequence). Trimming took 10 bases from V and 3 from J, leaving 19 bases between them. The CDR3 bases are TGTGCCACAACTCCTCTCGGGTGTTACTACGAGCAGTACTTC. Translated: CATTPLGCYYEQYF.

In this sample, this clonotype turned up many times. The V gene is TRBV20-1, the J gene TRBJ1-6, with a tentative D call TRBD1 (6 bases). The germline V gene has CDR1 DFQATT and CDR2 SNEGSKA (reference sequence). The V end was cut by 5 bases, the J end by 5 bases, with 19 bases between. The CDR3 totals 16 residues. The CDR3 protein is CSAYNRVISDNSPLHF. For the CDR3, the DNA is TGCAGTGCTTACAACAGGGTCATATCGGATAATTCACCCCTCCACTTT.

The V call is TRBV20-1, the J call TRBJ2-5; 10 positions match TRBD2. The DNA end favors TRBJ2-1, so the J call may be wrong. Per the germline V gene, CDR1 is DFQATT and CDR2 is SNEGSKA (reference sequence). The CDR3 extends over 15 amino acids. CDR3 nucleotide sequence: TGCAGTGCTAGTAGGGGGGCTAGCGGGAGCTATGAGCAGTTCTTC. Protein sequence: CSASRGASGSYEQFF.

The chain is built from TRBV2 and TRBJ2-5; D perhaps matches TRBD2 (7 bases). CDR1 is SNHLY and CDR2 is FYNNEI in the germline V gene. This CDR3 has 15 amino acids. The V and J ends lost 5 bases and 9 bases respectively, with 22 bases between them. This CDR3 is CASSPQGTTQIPQYF. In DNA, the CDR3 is TGTGCCAGCAGTCCCCAGGGGACTACCCAAATCCCCCAGTACTTC.

The CDR3 reads CASSEGDSRVSSYNEQFF. The CDR3 DNA reads TGCGCCAGCAGTGAGGGGGACTCAAGGGTCAGCTCCTACAATGAGCAGTTCTTC. The chain recombines TRBV10-1 with TRBJ2-1, with D possibly being TRBD2 (6 bases). V dropped 2 bases and J dropped 0 bases, with 17 bases sitting between them. Germline V gene lookup returns CDR1 WNHNN and CDR2 SYGVQD (reference sequence). CDR3 size: 18 residues.

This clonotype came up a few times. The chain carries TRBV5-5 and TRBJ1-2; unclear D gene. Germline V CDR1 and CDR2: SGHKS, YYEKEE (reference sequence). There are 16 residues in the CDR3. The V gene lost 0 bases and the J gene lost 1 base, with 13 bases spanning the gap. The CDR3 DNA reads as TGTGCCAGCAGCTTGGCCTTTCGCGACAATAACTATGGCTACACCTTC. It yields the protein CASSLAFRDNNYGYTF.

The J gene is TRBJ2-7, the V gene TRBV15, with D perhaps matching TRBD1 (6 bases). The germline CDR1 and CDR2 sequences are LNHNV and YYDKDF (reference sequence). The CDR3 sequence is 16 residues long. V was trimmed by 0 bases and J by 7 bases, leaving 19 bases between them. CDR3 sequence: CATSRDRHTGSREQYF. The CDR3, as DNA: TGTGCCACCAGCAGAGATCGCCACACAGGGTCGAGGGAGCAGTACTTC.

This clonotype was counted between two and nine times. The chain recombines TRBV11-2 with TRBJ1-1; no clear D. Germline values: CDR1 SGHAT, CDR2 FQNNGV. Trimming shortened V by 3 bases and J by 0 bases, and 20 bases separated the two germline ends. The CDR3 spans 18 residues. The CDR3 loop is CASSLNRAAPMLNTEAFF. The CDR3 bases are TGTGCCAGCAGCTTGAACCGGGCGGCCCCTATGTTGAACACTGAAGCTTTCTTT.

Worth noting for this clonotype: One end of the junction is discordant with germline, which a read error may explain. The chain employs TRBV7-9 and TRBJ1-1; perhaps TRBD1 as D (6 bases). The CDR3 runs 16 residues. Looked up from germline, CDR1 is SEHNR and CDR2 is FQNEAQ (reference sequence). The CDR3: CASTSPKAARGTEPFF. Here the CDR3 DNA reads TGTGCCAGCACCAGTCCCAAAGCCGCCAGGGGCACTGAACCTTTCTTT.

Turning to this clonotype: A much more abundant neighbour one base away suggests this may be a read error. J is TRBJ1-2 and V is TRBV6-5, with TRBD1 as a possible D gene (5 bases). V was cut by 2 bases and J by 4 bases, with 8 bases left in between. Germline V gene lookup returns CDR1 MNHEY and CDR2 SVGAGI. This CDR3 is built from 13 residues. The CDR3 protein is CASSYETAYGYTF. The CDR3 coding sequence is TGTGCCAGCAGTTACGAGACAGCCTATGGCTACACCTTC.

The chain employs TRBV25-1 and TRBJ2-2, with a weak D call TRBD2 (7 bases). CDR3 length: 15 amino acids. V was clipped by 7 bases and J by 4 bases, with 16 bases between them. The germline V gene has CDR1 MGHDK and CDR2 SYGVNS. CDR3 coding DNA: TGTGCCAGCACCGAGGGGGGGGCACTCACCGGGGAGCTGTTTTTT. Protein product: CASTEGGALTGELFF. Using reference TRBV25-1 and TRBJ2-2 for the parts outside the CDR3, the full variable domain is EADIYQTPRYLVIGTGKKITLECSQTMGHDKMYWYQQDPGMELHLIHYSYGVNSTEKGDLSSESTVSRIRTEHFPLTLESARPSHTSQYLCASTEGGALTGELFFGEGSRLTVL.

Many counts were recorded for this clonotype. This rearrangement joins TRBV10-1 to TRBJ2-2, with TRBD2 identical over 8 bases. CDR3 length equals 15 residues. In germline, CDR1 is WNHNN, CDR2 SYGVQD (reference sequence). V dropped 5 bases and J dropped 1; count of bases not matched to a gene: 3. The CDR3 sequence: CASSTSGGNTGELFF. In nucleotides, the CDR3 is TGCGCCAGCAGTACCAGCGGGGGGAACACCGGGGAGCTGTTTTTT.

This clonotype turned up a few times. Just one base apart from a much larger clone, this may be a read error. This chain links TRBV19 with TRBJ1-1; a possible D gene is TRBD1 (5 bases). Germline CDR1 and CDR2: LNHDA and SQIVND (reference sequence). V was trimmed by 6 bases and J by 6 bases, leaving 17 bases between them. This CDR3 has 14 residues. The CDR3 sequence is CASRRRTGDAEAFF. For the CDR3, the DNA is TGTGCCAGTAGGAGACGGACGGGGGACGCTGAAGCTTTCTTT.